The rows below give T cell receptor beta chains drawn from one sample of a study of blood T cell repertoires in COVID-19. The data were produced by immunoSEQ multiplex PCR, yet TCRdb's version contains in-frame clones alone and is incomplete. The data show about 320,000 clones, about 85% seen once. Material for sequencing was PBMCs or T cells enriched from blood (not recorded which). The receptors were gathered from a woman aged 25 to 39 who had been exposed to COVID-19. Both conserved end residues are part of each CDR3.

v_call cdr3_aa
TRBV28 CASGSGGSGANVLTF
TRBV5-1 CASSLGRGGNTIYF
TRBV4-1 CASSQIVAASTYNEQFF
TRBV6-5 CASSYSNIGSYGYTF
TRBV30 CAWIEGTYSNEQFF
TRBV5-1 CASRMLAGMNTGELFF
TRBV25-1 CASSEYDRDEQFF
TRBV2 CASSETSGGRLEQFF
TRBV2 CASPGTSGGREQFF
TRBV19 CASSGDRGRNQPQHF
TRBV15 CATSDRAYTEAFF
TRBV6-5 CASSYSTTDGYTF
TRBV4-1 CASSQDLAFPYGYTF
TRBV7-9 CASSVRGLGDTGELFF
TRBV10-1 CASSVSYSGLTTTGGSDEQYF
TRBV7-9 CASSTRLEGEDTQYF
TRBV10-3 CAIKRDRGSPLHF
TRBV30 CAWGLAGSTDTQYF
TRBV5-4 CASSQTDNEQFF
TRBV7-8 CASSYEGDHSYNEQFF
TRBV6-7 CASSYDNRGTEQYF
TRBV7-6 CASSLEGANRDTDTQYF
TRBV5-6 CASSFGRGEYNEQFF
TRBV27 CASSPLTDVGYKLTDTQYF
TRBV18 CASSPPRHLQNTEAFF
TRBV24-1 CATSRGSGELFF
TRBV27 CASSFEGLAGGISGANVLTF
TRBV28 CASSLTGTTIYF
TRBV5-4 CASSSGLAGFADTQYF
TRBV5-1 CASSLAVTDTQYF
TRBV12-2 CASRSVFRGLNTGELFF
TRBV2 CASSYRQGKEPQHF
TRBV7-2 CASSLPGQVADTQYF
TRBV11-3 CASSPLIAERHEQFF
TRBV6-1 CASSEGLSGANVLTF
TRBV19 CASSTSSDPYNEQFF
TRBV7-9 CASSLAPVGADTQYF
TRBV10-3 CAISGLGLAGGGANVLTF
TRBV2 CASSEDRGEAFF
TRBV2 CASSAGSEAFF
TRBV3-1/TRBV3-2 CASSQAIRGMNEQFF
TRBV21-1 CASSTEETQYF
TRBV29-1 CSVGDFGQPQHF
TRBV5-1 CASSPFRDRGPSGYTF
TRBV18 CASSPGTGGTNEKLFF
TRBV24-1 CATSDPPLRGPTNEKLFF
TRBV11-1 CASSATGGHAEAFF
TRBV23-1 CASSLQGSPFSYEQYF
TRBV2 CASTPVQGTQPQHF
TRBV5-4 CASSLVGQMNTEAFF
TRBV12-5 CASGFPTSGGQPNTGELFF
TRBV12-3/TRBV12-4 CASSLTRIWEQYF
TRBV2 CASQALRADTQYF
TRBV19 CASSPADRATNEKLFF
TRBV30 CAWRGSGETQYF
TRBV6-5 CASSYWPGGNEQFF
TRBV18 CASSPPSAGVDNEQFF